These 20 T cell receptor beta chains were all obtained from the same sample, sequenced in a study of cytomegalovirus exposure and HLA in healthy donors. The PCR used 60 Vbeta and 13 Jbeta primers. TCRdb's table, derived via immunoSEQ multiplex PCR, lists solely in-frame clones and lacks some. The sample yields roughly 110,000 clones, about two thirds seen once. Specimen: PBMCs. Source of these receptors: a female donor in good health and CMV-seronegative.

V gene TRBV4-1 combines with J gene TRBJ2-1, with 7 positions matching TRBD2. After removal of 0 bases from V and 5 bases from J, the junction contained 10 bases not matched to a gene. From germline, CDR1 is MGHRA and CDR2 YSYEKL. This CDR3 has 17 residues. The CDR3 here is CASSQDRGGSTHNEQFF. In DNA, the CDR3 is TGCGCCAGCAGCCAAGATCGGGGCGGGAGCACCCACAATGAGCAGTTCTTC.

The chain carries TRBV29-1 and TRBJ2-7, with D possibly matching TRBD1 (6 bases). Germline assignment: CDR1 SQVTM and CDR2 ANQGSEA. The V gene lost 2 bases and the J gene lost 6 bases, with 14 bases spanning the gap. This CDR3 has 13 residues. CDR3 in DNA: TGCAGCGTTGAAAAGGTCAGGGGTGGCGAGCAGTACTTC. Translating gives CSVEKVRGGEQYF.

The V and J genes are TRBV6-1 and TRBJ2-5; 8 positions match TRBD2. Near its end, the DNA agrees better with TRBJ2-7, so the J call may be wrong. This CDR3 has 12 residues. In germline, CDR1 is MNHNS, CDR2 SASEGT. The DNA of the CDR3 is TGTGCCTCGCGACTAGCGAGAAACGAGCAGTACTTC. This translates into CASRLARNEQYF.

The chain joins TRBV9 to TRBJ2-7; 11 nucleotides agree with TRBD1. Per the germline V gene, CDR1 is SGDLS and CDR2 is YYNGEE. The CDR3 covers 12 residues. The junction had 1 base not matched to a gene; V was cut back by 7 bases and J by 4 bases. For the CDR3, the DNA is TGTGCCAGCGGGACAGGGGGGTACGAGCAGTACTTC. It translates to CASGTGGYEQYF.

DNA for the CDR3: TGTGCCACCTATCGGCCTAGCGTCAATGAGCAGTTCTTC. This codes for CATYRPSVNEQFF. This chain joins TRBV6-5 and TRBJ2-1; a possible D gene is TRBD2 (6 bases). The CDR3 is made up of 13 amino acids. Per the germline V gene, CDR1 is MNHEY and CDR2 is SVGAGI. Trimming pared 10 bases from V and 6 bases from J, leaving 16 bases between.

The chain links TRBV27 to TRBJ2-7; TRBD2 might be the D (6 bases). The CDR3 totals 13 residues. Trimming left V 3 bases short and J 1 base short, with 7 bases between. CDR1 is MNHEY and CDR2 is SMNVEV in the germline V gene (reference sequence). The CDR3 nucleotides read TGTGCCAGCAGTTTTCGGGAGTCCTACGAGCAGTACTTC. Translation: CASSFRESYEQYF.

The V gene is TRBV23-1, the J gene TRBJ2-1; a weak D match, TRBD1 (6 bases). TRBV23-1 is designated an ORF whose function remains uncertain. The germline V and J ends were trimmed by 0 bases and 7 bases, with 13 bases remaining between them. This CDR3 has 15 amino acids. The CDR3 DNA follows: TGCGCCAGCAGTCAATCGACACAGGGACGTAATGAGCAGTTCTTC. Its protein is CASSQSTQGRNEQFF.

This rearrangement joins TRBV2 to TRBJ2-1, with 11 positions matching TRBD2. V shed 6 bases and J 7 bases; nucleotides not matched to a gene: 5. Per the germline V gene, CDR1 is SNHLY and CDR2 is FYNNEI. The CDR3 totals 14 residues. The CDR3 here is CASRVAGGDNEQFF. In DNA, the CDR3 is TGTGCCAGCAGAGTAGCGGGAGGGGATAATGAGCAGTTCTTC.

The chain joins TRBV5-1 to TRBJ2-7; TRBD2 might be the D (5 bases). The V end was cut by 5 bases, the J end by 3 bases, with 15 bases between. This CDR3 is 14 amino acids long. Germline V lookup: CDR1 SGHRS, CDR2 YFSETQ. The CDR3, as DNA: TGCGCCAGCAGGAAGGACTCGGATCACTACGAGCAGTACTTC. Amino acid sequence: CASRKDSDHYEQYF.

This clone was found a few times. The chain couples TRBV5-5 to TRBJ1-2; perhaps TRBD1 as D (5 bases). This CDR3 contains 13 residues. The germline V and J ends were trimmed by 4 bases and 7 bases, with 14 bases remaining between them. Per germline, CDR1 SGHKS and CDR2 YYEKEE (reference sequence). The CDR3 DNA follows: TGTGCCAGCAGCAATGGAGGGGCTTTTGGCTACACCTTC. Protein: CASSNGGAFGYTF.

This clone was counted once. V is TRBV9 and J is TRBJ2-7; D may be TRBD1 (5 bases). Trimming removed 0 bases at V and 3 bases at J, with 10 bases between. CDR1 is SGDLS, CDR2 YYNGEE, per germline. CDR3 size: 14 residues. The CDR3 nucleotides are TGTGCCAGCAGCGTAGCGGCAGGGAACTACGAGCAGTACTTC. As protein: CASSVAAGNYEQYF. The full variable domain, completed using reference TRBV9 and TRBJ2-7, is DSGVTQTPKHLITATGQRVTLRCSPRSGDLSVYWYQQSLDQGLQFLIQYYNGEERAKGNILERFSAQQFPDLHSELNLSSLELGDSALYFCASSVAAGNYEQYFGPGTRLTVT.

This rearrangement joins TRBV13 to TRBJ2-1; TRBD2 matches 7 bases. The germline gives CDR1 PRHDT, CDR2 FYEKMQ (reference sequence). The CDR3 covers 19 residues. Unmatched junction bases numbered 15, after V lost 4 bases and J lost 0 bases. Written as DNA, the CDR3 is TGTGCCAGCAGCTCAACAGCTAGCGGTTACCTCAGCTCCTACAATGAGCAGTTCTTC. Translated, it gives CASSSTASGYLSSYNEQFF.

Of note for this clone: This CDR3 is also generated by other DNA sequences in the sample. CDR3 sequence reads: CAWSRVWTSGPDTQYF. CDR3 bases: TGTGCCTGGTCAAGGGTTTGGACTAGCGGTCCAGATACGCAGTATTTT. The rearrangement joins TRBV30 to TRBJ2-3; TRBD2 matches 10 bases. Germline V CDR1 and CDR2: GTSNPN, SVGIG (reference sequence). This CDR3 has 16 amino acids. The junction had 12 bases not matched to a gene; V was cut back by 5 bases and J by 4 bases. Full variable domain (rest looked up from reference TRBV30 and TRBJ2-3): SQTIHQWPATLVQPVGSPLSLECTVEGTSNPNLYWYRQAAGRGLQLLFYSVGIGQISSEVPQNLSASRPQDRQFILSSKKLLLSDSGFYLCAWSRVWTSGPDTQYFGPGTRLTVL.

This clone was counted once. The gene calls are TRBV2 and TRBJ1-5, with TRBD1 matching over 11 bases. V shed 6 bases and J 6 bases; nucleotides not matched to a gene: 4. The CDR3 sequence is 14 residues long. CDR1 and CDR2 (germline): SNHLY, FYNNEI. The chain's CDR3 is CASSRDRGSQPQHF. CDR3 coding DNA: TGTGCCAGCAGCCGGGACAGGGGGAGTCAGCCCCAGCATTTT.

The genes are TRBV27 and TRBJ1-1, with 9 bases matching TRBD1. V shed 5 bases and J 1 base; nucleotides not matched to a gene: 5. The CDR3 is made up of 15 amino acids. Germline values: CDR1 MNHEY, CDR2 SMNVEV (reference sequence). The chain's CDR3 is CASSTWDRENTEAFF. The CDR3 nucleotides are TGTGCCAGCAGTACGTGGGACAGGGAGAACACTGAAGCTTTCTTT.

This clone occurred once. V gene TRBV27 combines with J gene TRBJ2-7; no definite D call. V was pared by 3 bases and J by 6 bases, with 9 bases between. Germline V gene lookup returns CDR1 MNHEY and CDR2 SMNVEV (reference sequence). CDR3 length: 12 amino acids. This chain's CDR3 is CASSFADREQYF. The CDR3 DNA reads TGTGCCAGCAGTTTCGCGGATCGCGAGCAGTACTTC.

This chain links TRBV6-1 with TRBJ2-5; D might be TRBD2 (6 bases). V lost 10 bases and J 1 base, leaving 16 bases between the germline ends. The CDR3 extends over 14 amino acids. The V gene's germline CDR1 is MNHNS and CDR2 SASEGT. CDR3 protein: CATRRGDFQETQYF. The DNA of the CDR3 is TGTGCCACTCGGAGGGGCGATTTCCAAGAGACCCAGTACTTC.

This clone was detected only a few times. J is TRBJ2-3 and V is TRBV6-1; 14 nucleotides match TRBD2. This CDR3 contains 17 residues. CDR1 and CDR2 from the germline V gene are MNHNS and SASEGT. V lost 2 bases to trimming and J lost 3 bases; unmatched junction nucleotides: 4. The CDR3 DNA follows: TGTGCCAGCAGTGAATGGACTAGCGGGAGGCCGACAGATACGCAGTATTTT. Its protein product is CASSEWTSGRPTDTQYF.

The J gene is TRBJ2-1, the V gene TRBV2, with D perhaps matching TRBD2 (5 bases). CDR1 is SNHLY, CDR2 FYNNEI, per germline. V was pared by 6 bases and J by 8 bases, with 20 bases between. CDR3 size: 15 residues. CDR3 coding DNA: TGTGCCAGCAGGAAACTAGTGAGGAGTGTAGATGAGCAGTTCTTC. This encodes CASRKLVRSVDEQFF.

The J gene is TRBJ1-2, the V gene TRBV27, with D maybe TRBD1 (5 bases). The V gene lost 6 bases and the J gene lost 7 bases, with 9 bases spanning the gap. The CDR3 is made up of 11 amino acids. Germline CDR1 reads MNHEY; CDR2 reads SMNVEV (reference sequence). The CDR3 coding sequence is TGTGCCAGCAGGTCAGGGATTGGCTACACCTTC. Its translation is CASRSGIGYTF.